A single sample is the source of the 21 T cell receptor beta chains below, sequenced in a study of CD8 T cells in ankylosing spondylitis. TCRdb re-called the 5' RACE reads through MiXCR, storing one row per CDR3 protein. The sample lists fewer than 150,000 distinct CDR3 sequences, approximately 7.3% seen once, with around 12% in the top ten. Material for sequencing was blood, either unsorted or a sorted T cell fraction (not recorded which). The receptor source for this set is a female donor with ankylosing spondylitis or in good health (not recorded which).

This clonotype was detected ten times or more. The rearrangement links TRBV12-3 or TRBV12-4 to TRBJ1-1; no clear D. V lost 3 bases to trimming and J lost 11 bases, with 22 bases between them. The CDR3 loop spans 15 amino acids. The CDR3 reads CASSFPPRQTWRAFF. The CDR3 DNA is TGTGCCAGCAGTTTTCCCCCTCGACAAACTTGGCGGGCTTTCTTT.

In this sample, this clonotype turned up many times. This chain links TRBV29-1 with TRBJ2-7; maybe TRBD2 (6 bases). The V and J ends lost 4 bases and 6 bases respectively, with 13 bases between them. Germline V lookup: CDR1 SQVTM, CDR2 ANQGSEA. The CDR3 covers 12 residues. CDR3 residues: CSVGVRGGEQYF. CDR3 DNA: TGCAGCGTTGGTGTGCGGGGTGGCGAGCAGTACTTC.

In DNA form, the CDR3 reads TGTGCCAGCAGCTTATCCGGGGGGCTCACAGATACGCAGTATTTT. This encodes CASSLSGGLTDTQYF. The gene calls are TRBV11-1 and TRBJ2-3; D is possibly TRBD2 (7 bases). This CDR3 is built from 15 residues. V lost 2 bases and J lost 2, with 11 bases in between. CDR1 is SGHAT and CDR2 is FQDESV in the germline V gene (reference sequence).

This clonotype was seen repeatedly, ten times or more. The chain's CDR3 is CSARDKGVQPQHF. CDR3 nucleotides: TGCAGTGCTAGAGATAAGGGGGTTCAGCCCCAGCATTTT. This chain links TRBV20-1 with TRBJ1-5, with a tentative D call TRBD1 (6 bases). The germline V gene has CDR1 DFQATT and CDR2 SNEGSKA (reference sequence). The CDR3 runs 13 residues. V shed 0 bases and J shed 6 bases, with 9 bases lying between them.

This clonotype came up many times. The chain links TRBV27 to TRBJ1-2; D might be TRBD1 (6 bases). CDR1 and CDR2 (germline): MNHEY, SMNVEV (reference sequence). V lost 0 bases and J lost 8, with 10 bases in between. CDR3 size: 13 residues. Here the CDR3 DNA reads TGTGCCAGCAGTTTATCGGCAGGGGTGGGCTACACCTTC. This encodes CASSLSAGVGYTF.

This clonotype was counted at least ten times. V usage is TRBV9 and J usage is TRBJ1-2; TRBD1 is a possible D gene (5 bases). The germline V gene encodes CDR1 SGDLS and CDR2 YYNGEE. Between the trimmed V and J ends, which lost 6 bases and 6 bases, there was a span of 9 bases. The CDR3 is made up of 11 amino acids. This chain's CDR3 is CASTAGNGYTF. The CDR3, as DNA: TGTGCCAGCACGGCAGGGAATGGCTACACCTTC.

The CDR3 region has the DNA TGTGCCAGCAGCAGCAGGGGCCCAGATACGCAGTATTTT. Its protein product is CASSSRGPDTQYF. The chain is built from TRBV7-2 and TRBJ2-3; possible D gene TRBD1, 6 bases. V dropped 5 bases and J dropped 4 bases, with 10 bases sitting between them. CDR1 SGHTA and CDR2 FQGNSA come from the germline V gene. The CDR3 totals 13 residues.

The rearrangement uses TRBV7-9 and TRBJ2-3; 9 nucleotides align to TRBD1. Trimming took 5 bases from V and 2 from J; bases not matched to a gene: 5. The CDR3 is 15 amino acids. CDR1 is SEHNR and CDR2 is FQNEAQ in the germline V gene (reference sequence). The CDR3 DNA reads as TGTGCCAGCAGCCTCCGACAGGGGGACACAGATACGCAGTATTTT. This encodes CASSLRQGDTDTQYF.

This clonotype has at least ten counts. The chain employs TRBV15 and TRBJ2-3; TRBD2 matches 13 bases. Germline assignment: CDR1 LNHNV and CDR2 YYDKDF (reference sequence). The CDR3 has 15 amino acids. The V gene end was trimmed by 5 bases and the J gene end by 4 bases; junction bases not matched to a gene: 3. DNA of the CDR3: TGTGCCACCAGCGGTACTAGCGGGGGGGCAGATACGCAGTATTTT. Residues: CATSGTSGGADTQYF.

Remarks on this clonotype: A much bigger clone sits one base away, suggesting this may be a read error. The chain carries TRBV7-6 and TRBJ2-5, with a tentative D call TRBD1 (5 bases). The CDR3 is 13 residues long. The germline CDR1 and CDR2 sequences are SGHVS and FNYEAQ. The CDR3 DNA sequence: TGTGCCAGCAGCACAGGACCACAAGAGGCCCAGTACTTC. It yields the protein CASSTGPQEAQYF.

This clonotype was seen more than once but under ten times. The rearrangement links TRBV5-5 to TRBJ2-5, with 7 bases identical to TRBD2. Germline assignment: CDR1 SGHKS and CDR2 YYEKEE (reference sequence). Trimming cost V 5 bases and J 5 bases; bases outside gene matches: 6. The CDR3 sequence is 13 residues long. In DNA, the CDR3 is TGTGCCAGCAGAGATGCGGGGGTGGAGACCCAGTACTTC. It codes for CASRDAGVETQYF.

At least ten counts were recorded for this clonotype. CDR3 nucleotides: TGTGCCAGCAGCCCCATGTCCGGGACAGGACTCTACGAGCAGTACTTC. It codes for CASSPMSGTGLYEQYF. The J gene is TRBJ2-7, the V gene TRBV11-2; 8 bases line up with TRBD1. Germline-derived CDR1 and CDR2 are SGHAT and FQNNGV. V shed 5 bases and J 3 bases; nucleotides not matched to a gene: 12. The CDR3 is made up of 16 amino acids.

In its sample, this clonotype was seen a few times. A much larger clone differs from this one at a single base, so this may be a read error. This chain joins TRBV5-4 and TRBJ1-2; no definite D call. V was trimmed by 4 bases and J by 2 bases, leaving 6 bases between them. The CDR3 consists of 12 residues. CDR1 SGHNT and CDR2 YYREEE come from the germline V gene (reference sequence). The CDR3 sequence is CASSGSNYGYTF. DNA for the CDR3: TGTGCCAGCAGCGGCAGCAACTATGGCTACACCTTC.

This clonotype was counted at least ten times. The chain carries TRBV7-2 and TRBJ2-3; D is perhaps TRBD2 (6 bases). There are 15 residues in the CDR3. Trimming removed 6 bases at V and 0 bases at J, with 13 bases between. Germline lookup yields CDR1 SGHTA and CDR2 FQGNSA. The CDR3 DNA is TGTGCCAGCAGACGGGGGTTTTTTAGCACAGATACGCAGTATTTT. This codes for CASRRGFFSTDTQYF.

The CDR3 protein is CASSLGPRLAANTGELFF. The CDR3 nucleotides read TGTGCCAGCAGCTTAGGCCCCCGACTAGCGGCTAACACCGGGGAGCTGTTTTTT. The genes are TRBV11-2 and TRBJ2-2, with 9 positions matching TRBD2. There are 18 residues in the CDR3. Germline assignment: CDR1 SGHAT and CDR2 FQNNGV. The J segment lost 2 bases and the V segment lost 1 base, leaving 8 bases of the junction unmatched.

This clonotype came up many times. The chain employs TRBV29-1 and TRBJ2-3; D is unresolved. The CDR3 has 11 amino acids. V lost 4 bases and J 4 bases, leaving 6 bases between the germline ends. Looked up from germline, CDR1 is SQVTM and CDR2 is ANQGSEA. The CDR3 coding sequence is TGCAGCGTTGGTCGGGCAGATACGCAGTATTTT. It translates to CSVGRADTQYF.

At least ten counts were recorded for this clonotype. CDR3 sequence (DNA): TGTGCCAGCAGCCCCCGGGGACAGGCGAACACTGAAGCTTTCTTT. Protein sequence: CASSPRGQANTEAFF. This chain links TRBV7-9 with TRBJ1-1; 8 positions match TRBD1. The germline V gene has CDR1 SEHNR and CDR2 FQNEAQ (reference sequence). V shed 5 bases, J shed 1 base, and the junction held 6 bases outside the gene matches. The CDR3 is made up of 15 amino acids.

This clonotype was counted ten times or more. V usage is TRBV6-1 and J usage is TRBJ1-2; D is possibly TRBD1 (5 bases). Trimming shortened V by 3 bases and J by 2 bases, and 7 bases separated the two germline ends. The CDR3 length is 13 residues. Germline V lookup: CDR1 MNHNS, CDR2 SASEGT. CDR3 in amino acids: CASSEDTNYGYTF. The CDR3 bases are TGTGCCAGCAGTGAGGACACAAACTATGGCTACACCTTC.

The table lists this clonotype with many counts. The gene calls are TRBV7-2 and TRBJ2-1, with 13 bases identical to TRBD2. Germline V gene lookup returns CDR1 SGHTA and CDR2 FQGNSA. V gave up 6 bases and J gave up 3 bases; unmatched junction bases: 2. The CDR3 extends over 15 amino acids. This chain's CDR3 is CASRRTSGGYNEQFF. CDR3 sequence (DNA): TGTGCCAGCAGACGGACTAGCGGGGGCTACAATGAGCAGTTCTTC. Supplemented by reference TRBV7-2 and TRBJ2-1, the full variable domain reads GAGVSQSPSNKVTEKGKDVELRCDPISGHTALYWYRQSLGQGLEFLIYFQGNSAPDKSGLPSDRFSAERTGGSVSTLTIQRTQQEDSAVYLCASRRTSGGYNEQFFGPGTRLTVL.

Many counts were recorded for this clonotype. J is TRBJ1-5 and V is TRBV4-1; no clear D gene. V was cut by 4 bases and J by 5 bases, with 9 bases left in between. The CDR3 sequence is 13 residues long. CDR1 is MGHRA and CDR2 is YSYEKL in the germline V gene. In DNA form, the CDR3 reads TGCGCCAGCAGCCGGGGAGATTATCAGCCCCAGCATTTT. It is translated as CASSRGDYQPQHF.

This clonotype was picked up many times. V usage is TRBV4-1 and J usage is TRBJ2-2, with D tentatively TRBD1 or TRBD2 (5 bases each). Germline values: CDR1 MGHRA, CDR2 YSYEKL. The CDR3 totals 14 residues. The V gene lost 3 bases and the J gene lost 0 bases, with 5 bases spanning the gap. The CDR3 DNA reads TGCGCCAGCAGCCAGGGACCGAACACCGGGGAGCTGTTTTTT. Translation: CASSQGPNTGELFF.